Each of the 22 T cell receptor beta chains below was sequenced from the same sample in a study of T cells in Graves' hyperthyroidism and ophthalmopathy. TCR beta CDR3 sequences were amplified from RNA transcripts. Carried out on the TCR CDR3, a first-round RT-PCR used the HTBI primer set. MiXCR was run by TCRdb on the multiplex PCR reads, yielding one entry per CDR3 protein. The data show roughly 400,000 distinct CDR3 sequences, with around 25% seen just once and less than 75% held by the top ten. Sequenced: blood. Source of these receptors: a man aged 50 to 60 with Graves' hyperthyroidism.

The V and J genes are TRBV7-6 and TRBJ1-2, with a weak D call TRBD1 (6 bases). The germline gives CDR1 SGHVS, CDR2 FNYEAQ. V lost 5 bases and J lost 7, with 20 bases in between. The CDR3 covers 15 residues. The CDR3 spells CASSDRPGAGAGYTF. DNA of the CDR3: TGTGCCAGCAGCGATAGGCCTGGGGCAGGGGCTGGCTACACCTTC.

V is TRBV4-1 and J is TRBJ1-1, with unresolved D. Germline V CDR1 and CDR2: MGHRA, YSYEKL. This CDR3 is 15 amino acids long. The V end was cut by 1 base, the J end by 3 bases, with 12 bases between. CDR3 protein: CASSQVGEGYTEAFF. CDR3 coding DNA: TGCGCCAGCAGCCAAGTTGGGGAAGGGTACACTGAAGCTTTCTTT.

The chain recombines TRBV6-1 with TRBJ2-1; weak D call: TRBD2 (5 bases). Trimming took 7 bases from V and 4 from J, leaving 11 bases between them. Germline loops: CDR1 MNHNS, CDR2 SASEGT. This CDR3 contains 13 residues. The CDR3 sequence is CASKPGSYNEQFF. In DNA, the CDR3 is TGTGCCAGCAAGCCGGGATCTTACAATGAGCAGTTCTTC.

This chain links TRBV29-1 with TRBJ2-1; 14 nucleotides align to TRBD2. The CDR3 totals 13 residues. Looked up from germline, CDR1 is SQVTM and CDR2 is ANQGSEA. The trim removed 6 bases at V and 7 bases at J, leaving 2 bases unmatched. CDR3 amino acids: CSVRTSGRNEQFF. The CDR3, as DNA: TGCAGCGTGCGGACTAGCGGGAGGAATGAGCAGTTCTTC.

This rearrangement joins TRBV12-3 or TRBV12-4 to TRBJ2-6; D may correspond to TRBD1 or TRBD2 (5 bases each). V lost 0 bases, J lost 0 bases, and 18 bases lay in between. This CDR3 region has 20 residues. The CDR3 sequence: CASSLAHRGGVGSGANVLTF. Written as DNA, the CDR3 is TGTGCCAGCAGTTTAGCGCATCGTGGGGGTGTAGGCTCTGGGGCCAACGTCCTGACTTTC.

The V and J genes are TRBV5-1 and TRBJ2-3; D not resolved. The CDR3 is made up of 14 amino acids. CDR1 is SGHRS, CDR2 YFSETQ, per germline. Between the trimmed V and J ends, which lost 4 bases and 2 bases, there was a span of 11 bases. As DNA, the CDR3 is TGCGCCAGCAGCGTGGGATCCTTCACAGATACGCAGTATTTT. Translated, it gives CASSVGSFTDTQYF.

The V and J genes are TRBV11-2 and TRBJ1-6; 12 nucleotides match TRBD1. The CDR3 length is 17 residues. The germline CDR1 and CDR2 sequences are SGHAT and FQNNGV. After removal of 3 bases from V and 7 bases from J, the junction contained 7 bases not matched to a gene. The chain's CDR3 is CASSFPGTGGGNSPLHF. CDR3 bases: TGTGCCAGCAGCTTCCCCGGGACAGGGGGCGGCAATTCACCCCTCCACTTT.

This clonotype was seen ten or more times. The V gene is TRBV24-1, the J gene TRBJ2-3, with D perhaps given as TRBD1 or TRBD2 (6 bases each). Germline V gene sequence: CDR1 KGHDR, CDR2 SFDVKD. The CDR3 extends over 14 amino acids. With 9 bases removed from V and 6 bases from J, the gap between germline ends came to 18 bases. The CDR3 coding sequence is TGTGCCACCTCGGGGGCCCGACCAGACGATACGCAGTATTTT. It codes for CATSGARPDDTQYF.

This clonotype was detected ten times or more. CDR3 sequence reads: CASSLKAPDTQYF. Here the CDR3 DNA reads TGTGCCAGCAGTTTAAAGGCACCAGATACGCAGTATTTT. V and J are TRBV12-3 or TRBV12-4 and TRBJ2-3; no definite D call. The CDR3 consists of 13 residues. Trimming took off 2 bases at V and 4 bases at J, with 7 bases between the two ends.

The J gene is TRBJ1-1, the V gene TRBV19, with a weak D call TRBD1 (5 bases). CDR1 LNHDA and CDR2 SQIVND come from the germline V gene (reference sequence). The length of the CDR3 is 14 residues. V was clipped by 3 bases and J by 1 base, with 9 bases between them. DNA for the CDR3: TGTGCCAGTAGTATTTATGGACAGAACACTGAAGCTTTCTTT. Protein sequence: CASSIYGQNTEAFF.

This clonotype was counted only a few times. This chain joins TRBV2 and TRBJ2-4; D perhaps matches TRBD1 (6 bases). Germline V gives CDR1 SNHLY, CDR2 FYNNEI. The germline V and J ends were trimmed by 2 bases and 3 bases, with 17 bases remaining between them. This CDR3 has 17 amino acids. The CDR3 reads CASSELGQGPFKNIQYF. The CDR3 DNA reads TGTGCCAGCAGTGAACTGGGGCAGGGGCCTTTCAAAAACATTCAGTACTTC.

This clonotype was counted only a few times. The chain joins TRBV6-1 to TRBJ2-1; D gene ambiguous. The V end lost 4 bases, the J end lost 6 bases, and 13 bases lay between the germline ends. The CDR3 runs to 14 residues. In germline, CDR1 is MNHNS, CDR2 SASEGT. Written as DNA, the CDR3 is TGTGCCAGCAGTGGGTGGCTCCACCGCAATGAGCAGTTCTTC. Protein sequence: CASSGWLHRNEQFF.

This clonotype was seen a few times. The chain joins TRBV27 to TRBJ2-2; 13 positions agree with TRBD2. The CDR3 length is 16 residues. The germline CDR1 and CDR2 sequences are MNHEY and SMNVEV (reference sequence). V was pared by 6 bases and J by 4 bases, with 5 bases of the junction left unmatched. CDR3 region: CASSRLAGGGTGELFF. In DNA form, the CDR3 reads TGTGCCAGCAGCCGACTAGCGGGAGGCGGCACCGGGGAGCTGTTTTTT.

This clonotype was seen a handful of times. V gene TRBV9 combines with J gene TRBJ2-1; no clear D. Germline V gene lookup returns CDR1 SGDLS and CDR2 YYNGEE. The ends were cut back, 0 bases at V and 1 base at J, with 8 bases in the middle. The CDR3 extends over 15 amino acids. DNA of the CDR3: TGTGCCAGCAGCGTAGTTTCCGGTTCCTACAATGAGCAGTTCTTC. Translation: CASSVVSGSYNEQFF.

This clonotype was seen many times. J is TRBJ2-7 and V is TRBV7-2; 11 nucleotides agree with TRBD2. Looked up from germline, CDR1 is SGHTA and CDR2 is FQGNSA. The ends lost 1 base at V and 7 bases at J; junction bases unmatched: 6. This CDR3 is 15 amino acids long. CDR3 region: CASSLVGLAGSEQYF. In DNA, the CDR3 is TGTGCCAGCAGCTTAGTAGGACTAGCGGGTTCGGAGCAGTACTTC. Looking up the rest from reference TRBV7-2 and TRBJ2-7 gives the full variable domain: GAGVSQSPSNKVTEKGKDVELRCDPISGHTALYWYRQSLGQGLEFLIYFQGNSAPDKSGLPSDRFSAERTGGSVSTLTIQRTQQEDSAVYLCASSLVGLAGSEQYFGPGTRLTVT.

This clonotype was recorded many times. This chain joins TRBV19 and TRBJ2-7, with 9 bases identical to TRBD1. CDR3 length: 16 residues. Germline V CDR1 and CDR2: LNHDA, SQIVND (reference sequence). V dropped 4 bases and J dropped 4; count of bases not matched to a gene: 11. In DNA form, the CDR3 reads TGTGCCAGTAGTACAAGACCGGGACAGGGCATTTACGAGCAGTACTTC. This sequence encodes CASSTRPGQGIYEQYF.

The genes are TRBV7-9 and TRBJ2-5; 12 bases agree with TRBD1. This CDR3 comprises 13 residues. The V and J ends lost 5 bases and 13 bases, in that order; junction bases with no gene match: 8. The germline V gene has CDR1 SEHNR and CDR2 FQNEAQ (reference sequence). The CDR3 nucleotides are TGTGCCAGCAGCGGGGACAGGGGGCTTATCCTGTACTTC. Translation: CASSGDRGLILYF.

This clonotype was seen a few times. V and J are TRBV12-3 or TRBV12-4 and TRBJ1-1; 8 bases map to TRBD1. V shed 2 bases, J shed 4 bases, and the junction held 3 bases outside the gene matches. CDR3 length: 14 residues. CDR3 sequence: CASSLLQGATEAFF. CDR3 DNA: TGTGCCAGCAGTTTACTTCAGGGGGCCACTGAAGCTTTCTTT.

This clonotype was seen only a few times. For the CDR3, the DNA is TGTGCCAGCAGCGGACTAGCGGGAGCTTCCTACGAGCAGTACTTC. Translated: CASSGLAGASYEQYF. V gene TRBV7-9 combines with J gene TRBJ2-7; 13 bases fit TRBD2. The CDR3 has 15 residues. CDR1 and CDR2 from the germline V gene are SEHNR and FQNEAQ (reference sequence). The ends lost 5 bases at V and 1 base at J; junction bases unmatched: 2.

The gene calls are TRBV6-1 and TRBJ2-4; no clear D. Germline V gene sequence: CDR1 MNHNS, CDR2 SASEGT. Trimming shortened V by 8 bases and J by 1 base, and 9 bases separated the two germline ends. The CDR3 contains 13 residues. CDR3: CASYSFAKNIQYF. The CDR3 region has the DNA TGTGCCAGCTACTCTTTTGCCAAAAACATTCAGTACTTC.

This sequence joins TRBV19 and TRBJ1-6; 7 nucleotides line up with TRBD1. V trimming: 5 bases; J trimming: 9 bases; junction bases outside the gene matches: 4. Germline CDR1 LNHDA, CDR2 SQIVND (reference sequence). The length of the CDR3 is 13 residues. The CDR3 DNA reads as TGTGCCAGTAGTCTGACAGGGCCTTCACCCCTCCACTTT. It specifies CASSLTGPSPLHF.

This clonotype appeared a single time. The chain joins TRBV29-1 to TRBJ2-1, with D unclear. The CDR3 has 11 residues. V lost 3 bases, J lost 7 bases, and 7 bases lay in between. CDR1 SQVTM and CDR2 ANQGSEA come from the germline V gene. The CDR3 DNA reads as TGCAGCGTTGACCGCCAGAATGAGCAGTTCTTC. Translation gives CSVDRQNEQFF.